The 23 T cell receptor beta chains in this list originate from one sample, sequenced in a study of shared clonotypes between healthy human individuals (TCRdb year 2020). Libraries were prepared through the immunoSEQ multiplex PCR assay. TCRdb obtained this table from immuneACCESS and retained in-frame rearrangements with V and J assigned. These tables miss some clones; where compared with another copy, unresolved V genes account for less than half of the shortfall, and the remainder is unexplained. The sample table holds about 2.4 million clones, of which more than 85% were seen once. Jointly, the top ten make up 0.36% of the sample. Material: naive CD4+ T cells from PBMCs. In light of the paper, this sample's cell subset or site label describes: CD45RA+ positively selected. These receptors originate from a man aged 18 to 29 in good health. Some clones in this sample may be carry-over from other donors' samples.

The sample holds a few counts of this clone. V and J are TRBV4-1 and TRBJ1-2; D call uncertain. V shed 4 bases and J shed 10 bases, with 16 bases lying between them. CDR3 length: 13 amino acids. Germline V CDR1 and CDR2: MGHRA, YSYEKL. CDR3 residues: CASSPGRSVAYTF. DNA for the CDR3: TGCGCCAGCAGCCCCGGGAGGTCTGTAGCCTACACCTTC.

The chain is built from TRBV27 and TRBJ2-6; TRBD1 aligns across 7 bases. The CDR3 has 14 amino acids. V dropped 4 bases and J dropped 9; count of bases not matched to a gene: 6. Germline loops: CDR1 MNHEY, CDR2 SMNVEV (reference sequence). For the CDR3, the DNA is TGTGCCAGCAGTTCCTACCGGGACAGCAACGTCCTGACTTTC. This gives the protein CASSSYRDSNVLTF.

With regard to this clone: Other DNA variants within this sample encode the same CDR3. This chain joins TRBV6-1 and TRBJ2-6; unclear D gene. CDR1 and CDR2 from the germline V gene are MNHNS and SASEGT. The V and J ends lost 9 bases and 4 bases respectively, with 7 bases between them. CDR3 size: 12 residues. The CDR3 bases are TGTGCCAGTCGATCCGGGGCCAACGTCCTGACTTTC. Its protein product is CASRSGANVLTF.

The chain uses TRBV5-1 and TRBJ2-7; possibly TRBD2 for D (5 bases). CDR3 length equals 14 residues. Germline lookup yields CDR1 SGHRS and CDR2 YFSETQ. Trimming removed 5 bases from V and 3 bases from J, with 15 bases in between. The CDR3: CASSLALEYYEQYF. For the CDR3, the DNA is TGCGCCAGCAGTCTAGCTTTAGAATACTACGAGCAGTACTTC.

The CDR3 spells CASSQGKGGRPDGYTF. The CDR3 DNA reads TGCGCCAGCAGCCAGGGGAAGGGGGGGCGCCCGGATGGCTACACCTTC. The rearrangement uses TRBV4-1 and TRBJ1-2; D might be TRBD1 (6 bases). CDR1 and CDR2 from the germline V gene are MGHRA and YSYEKL. The germline V and J ends were trimmed by 3 bases and 6 bases, with 20 bases remaining between them. This CDR3 contains 16 residues.

The V and J genes are TRBV4-3 and TRBJ1-2; 9 bases line up with TRBD1. CDR1 is LGHNA and CDR2 is YSLEER in the germline V gene. V shed 3 bases and J 6 bases; nucleotides not matched to a gene: 11. The CDR3 covers 16 residues. CDR3 sequence (DNA): TGCGCCAGCAGCCAGGGACCACAGGGGGCAGTGGATGGCTACACCTTC. It specifies CASSQGPQGAVDGYTF.

V usage is TRBV28 and J usage is TRBJ2-3; D unresolved. The germline gives CDR1 MDHEN, CDR2 SYDVKM. The CDR3 length is 12 residues. The ends were cut back, 6 bases at V and 6 bases at J, with 10 bases in the middle. The CDR3 is CASSPAEDTQYF. CDR3 nucleotides: TGTGCCAGCAGCCCCGCGGAGGATACGCAGTATTTT.

This rearrangement joins TRBV7-3 to TRBJ2-3; weak D call: TRBD2 (5 bases). V was shortened by 5 bases and J by 4 bases, with 13 bases between the two germline ends. The CDR3 extends over 14 amino acids. Germline V lookup: CDR1 SGHTA, CDR2 FQGTGA. The DNA of the CDR3 is TGTGCCAGCAGCCTATGGCCCGGGGCAGATACGCAGTATTTT. Translating gives CASSLWPGADTQYF.

The CDR3 here is CASSLALTAQETQYF. CDR3 bases: TGTGCCAGCAGCTTAGCGCTTACAGCTCAAGAGACCCAGTACTTC. This chain uses TRBV7-9 with TRBJ2-5; D is unclear. The germline V gene encodes CDR1 SEHNR and CDR2 FQNEAQ (reference sequence). CDR3 length equals 15 residues. Deletions cut 0 bases from V and 2 bases from J, with 10 bases between.

This chain uses TRBV7-8 with TRBJ2-7; 9 positions match TRBD2. This CDR3 is built from 15 residues. Germline V lookup: CDR1 SGHVS, CDR2 FQNEAQ. V gave up 2 bases and J gave up 3 bases; unmatched junction bases: 5. In DNA, the CDR3 is TGTGCCAGCAGCTTACGTCTAGCGGGAAACTACGAGCAGTACTTC. This translates into CASSLRLAGNYEQYF.

For this clone: Other DNA sequences in the same sample also yield this CDR3. This chain links TRBV28 with TRBJ2-5; D is possibly TRBD1 or TRBD2 (5 bases each). The CDR3 loop spans 15 amino acids. The germline CDR1 and CDR2 sequences are MDHEN and SYDVKM. V lost 1 base, J lost 2 bases, and 11 bases lay in between. CDR3 region: CASSLSGTSQETQYF. CDR3 sequence (DNA): TGTGCCAGCAGTTTATCTGGGACCTCACAAGAGACCCAGTACTTC.

This chain joins TRBV6-6 and TRBJ2-5; a weak D match, TRBD1 (7 bases). The length of the CDR3 is 13 residues. CDR1 and CDR2 from the germline V gene are MNHNY and SVGAGI (reference sequence). Trimming took 6 bases from V and 3 from J, leaving 11 bases between them. CDR3 loop: CASREGAKETQYF. The CDR3, as DNA: TGTGCCAGCAGGGAGGGGGCCAAAGAGACCCAGTACTTC.

The chain employs TRBV28 and TRBJ2-5, with D perhaps assigned TRBD1 or TRBD2 (6 bases each). The V and J ends lost 6 bases and 2 bases respectively, with 16 bases between them. The CDR3 runs to 15 residues. Germline V gene sequence: CDR1 MDHEN, CDR2 SYDVKM. CDR3 sequence: CASRIGGAGQETQYF. CDR3 DNA sequence: TGTGCCAGCAGAATCGGGGGCGCCGGTCAAGAGACCCAGTACTTC.

This chain connects TRBV19 to TRBJ2-7; D possibly uses TRBD1 or TRBD2 (5 bases each). CDR3 size: 13 residues. Germline assignment: CDR1 LNHDA and CDR2 SQIVND (reference sequence). Trimming removed 7 bases from V and 7 bases from J, with 17 bases in between. The CDR3 DNA sequence: TGTGCCAGTAACCAGGGAGCGTCGGGGGAGCAGTACTTC. It specifies CASNQGASGEQYF. The variable domain in full, with the rest retrieved from reference TRBV19 and TRBJ2-7, is DGGITQSPKYLFRKEGQNVTLSCEQNLNHDAMYWYRQDPGQGLRLIYYSQIVNDFQKGDIAEGYSVSREKKESFPLTVTSAQKNPTAFYLCASNQGASGEQYFGPGTRLTVT.

This clone was seen a single time. At one end, the junction sequence differs from germline, possibly due to a read error. The genes are TRBV9 and TRBJ2-1; TRBD2 matches at 7 bases. The germline gives CDR1 SGDLS, CDR2 YYNGEE. The CDR3 spans 16 residues. The CDR3 DNA follows: TGTGCCAGCAGCGCGACTAGCCCCCTCTCCTCCAATGAGCAGTTCTTC. Translating gives CASSATSPLSSNEQFF.

V and J are TRBV30 and TRBJ2-5; D is unresolved. This CDR3 is 15 amino acids long. The ends were cut back, 1 base at V and 4 bases at J, with 16 bases in the middle. From germline, CDR1 is GTSNPN and CDR2 SVGIG (reference sequence). CDR3 in DNA: TGTGCCTGGAGTGAAGGGCAGGCCACGGGAGAGACCCAGTACTTC. Protein sequence: CAWSEGQATGETQYF.

The chain employs TRBV7-3 and TRBJ2-1, with 7 bases fitting TRBD1. Germline trimming cut 2 bases from V and 4 bases from J; bases unmatched to any gene: 8. Germline-derived CDR1 and CDR2 are SGHTA and FQGTGA. CDR3 length: 16 residues. As DNA, the CDR3 is TGTGCCAGCAGCTTATATGGGACAGAGAAGTACAATGAGCAGTTCTTC. This codes for CASSLYGTEKYNEQFF.

The table lists this clone with a count of one. This specimen includes other DNA sequences encoding the same CDR3. The chain's CDR3 is CAWSGSSNQPQHF. The CDR3 nucleotides read TGTGCCTGGAGTGGCAGTAGCAATCAGCCCCAGCATTTT. The rearrangement links TRBV30 to TRBJ1-5; D unclear. Trimming shortened V by 1 base and J by 0 bases, and 4 bases separated the two germline ends. There are 13 residues in the CDR3. CDR1 and CDR2 (germline): GTSNPN, SVGIG (reference sequence). The full variable domain, rest sourced from reference TRBV30 and TRBJ1-5, is SQTIHQWPATLVQPVGSPLSLECTVEGTSNPNLYWYRQAAGRGLQLLFYSVGIGQISSEVPQNLSASRPQDRQFILSSKKLLLSDSGFYLCAWSGSSNQPQHFGDGTRLSIL.

V gene TRBV11-3 combines with J gene TRBJ2-3; the D gene is possibly TRBD1 (6 bases). The germline V gene has CDR1 SGHNT and CDR2 YENEEA. V lost 5 bases to trimming and J lost 3 bases, with 18 bases between them. The CDR3 is 16 amino acids. The CDR3 DNA sequence: TGTGCCAGCAGCCAAGGCGGGCAGGGGATTACAGATACGCAGTATTTT. It is translated as CASSQGGQGITDTQYF.

The rearrangement links TRBV11-2 to TRBJ1-1, with D hard to call. The V end lost 3 bases, the J end lost 1 base, and 9 bases lay between the germline ends. The CDR3 runs to 14 residues. Germline V lookup: CDR1 SGHAT, CDR2 FQNNGV. The CDR3 region is CASSLRVWNTEAFF. CDR3 bases: TGTGCCAGCAGCTTGAGAGTTTGGAACACTGAAGCTTTCTTT.

V gene TRBV6-6 combines with J gene TRBJ1-2; 10 bases line up with TRBD1. The germline gives CDR1 MNHNY, CDR2 SVGAGI (reference sequence). V lost 3 bases to trimming and J lost 3 bases; unmatched junction nucleotides: 4. The length of the CDR3 is 15 residues. This CDR3 reads CASSYRDRGDYGYTF. The CDR3 nucleotides are TGTGCCAGCAGTTATAGGGACAGGGGTGACTATGGCTACACCTTC.

DNA of the CDR3: TGTGCCAGCTCCCCTGACAGGGTCCCCTATTATGGCTACACCTTC. This codes for CASSPDRVPYYGYTF. The V call is TRBV18, the J call TRBJ1-2; TRBD1 matches at 7 bases. The CDR3 runs 15 residues. Germline V gene data show CDR1 as KGHSH and CDR2 as LQKENI. J gave up 5 bases and V 6 bases, and 12 bases lay outside the gene matches.

V is TRBV12-5 and J is TRBJ2-1; 10 bases are a match to TRBD1. Trimming removed 3 bases from V and 8 bases from J; junction bases left unmatched: 10. CDR3 length: 16 amino acids. Germline V CDR1 and CDR2: LGHNT, FRNRAP. The CDR3 here is CASGFGDRGRRDEQFF. The CDR3 coding sequence is TGTGCTAGTGGTTTTGGGGACAGGGGCCGTCGGGATGAGCAGTTCTTC.